The 29 T cell receptor beta chains below come from one sample, sequenced in a study of T cells in women clearing cervical HPV infection. Data came from immunoSEQ multiplex PCR; TCRdb stores just in-frame clones and leaves some out. Recorded here are tens of thousands of clones; the top ten clones represent 6.8%. The sequenced sample was blood buffy coat. The receptor set was obtained from a woman between 18 and 70 years old with a cervical HPV16 infection that either progressed to CIN3+ or cleared (not recorded which).

The part of the CDR3 DNA that was read is TGTGCCTGGAGTGTAGGGCAGGCCGAG. Encoded protein: CAWSVGQAE. The whole CDR3 protein reads CAWSVGQAEQYF. This chain connects TRBV30 to TRBJ2-7; D is unclear. The CDR3 extends 3 residues past the end of the read, so its final part is completed from the germline J gene. The germline V gene has CDR1 GTSNPN and CDR2 SVGIG (reference sequence). This CDR3 contains 12 residues. The V end lost 0 bases, the J end lost 6 bases, and 9 bases lay between the germline ends.

With regard to this clone: The observed sequence ends 3 residues before the CDR3 terminus, with the missing tail filled in from the germline J gene. The chain joins TRBV19 to TRBJ1-2; D may be TRBD1 (6 bases). The length of the CDR3 is 16 residues. Germline lookup yields CDR1 LNHDA and CDR2 SQIVND (reference sequence). V lost 4 bases, J lost 1 base, and 16 bases lay in between. CDR3 DNA, as far as it was read: TGTGCCAGTAGTACCCAGGGGTCGAATCTTAACTATGGC. Protein: CASSTQGSNLNYG. The CDR3 as a whole reads CASSTQGSNLNYGYTF.

As regards this clone: The read ends 3 residues before the CDR3 terminus; that terminus is restored from the germline J gene. This chain links TRBV10-3 with TRBJ2-3; 8 bases are shared with TRBD1. The germline CDR1 and CDR2 sequences are ENHRY and SYGVKD. The CDR3 has 14 residues. Losses at the gene ends were 7 bases for V and 3 bases for J; bases not matched to a gene: 6. CDR3 loop: CAITEQGATDTQYF. The CDR3 bases that were read are TGTGCCATCACCGAGCAGGGGGCAACAGATACG.

Regarding this clone: The CDR3 end lies 3 residues beyond the end of the read and is filled in from the germline J gene. This sequence joins TRBV7-9 and TRBJ2-4; unclear D gene. The CDR3 has 14 residues. Germline CDR1 reads SEHNR; CDR2 reads FQNEAQ (reference sequence). The CDR3 DNA, read in part, is TGTGCCAGCAGCTTAGTAGGCAGGTTTTATGGT. It is translated as CASSLVGRFYG. The whole CDR3 protein reads CASSLVGRFYGQYF.

Frequency places this clone as medium-sized (0.01 to 0.1%). The CDR3 extends 3 residues past the end of the read, so its final part is completed from the germline J gene. The J gene is TRBJ2-7, the V gene TRBV2, with D maybe TRBD2 (7 bases). Per the germline V gene, CDR1 is SNHLY and CDR2 is FYNNEI. This CDR3 has 14 amino acids. Trimming pared 1 base from V and 6 bases from J, leaving 13 bases between. The sequenced part of the CDR3 DNA is TGTGCCAGCAGTGAAGGGGGGGGCTCTAGCGAG. Translation gives CASSEGGGSSE. From start to end, the CDR3 is CASSEGGGSSEQYF.

The DNA read from the CDR3 is TGCAGTGCTAGAAGCCCCCTAAACACTGAA. This encodes CSARSPLNTE. The CDR3 in full is CSARSPLNTEAFF. The genes are TRBV20-1 and TRBJ1-1; no reliable D call. The read terminates 3 residues ahead of where the CDR3 ends, so the germline J gene completes it. Germline lookup yields CDR1 DFQATT and CDR2 SNEGSKA (reference sequence). Trimming took off 2 bases at V and 2 bases at J, with 9 bases between the two ends. This CDR3 has 13 amino acids.

Of note for this clone: The CDR3 end is not reached by the read, which stops 3 residues before it; the germline J gene fills it in. V and J are TRBV2 and TRBJ1-5; maybe TRBD1 (5 bases). In germline, CDR1 is SNHLY, CDR2 FYNNEI. V lost 3 bases to trimming and J lost 3 bases, with 12 bases between them. This CDR3 contains 15 residues. The CDR3 spells CASSEERGFNQPQHF. The sequenced CDR3 bases are TGTGCCAGCAGTGAGGAGAGGGGCTTCAATCAGCCC.

Details on this clone: The observed sequence ends 3 residues before the CDR3 terminus, with the missing tail filled in from the germline J gene. The V gene is TRBV11-2, the J gene TRBJ2-7; weak D call: TRBD2 (6 bases). The CDR3 covers 15 residues. The germline V gene has CDR1 SGHAT and CDR2 FQNNGV. Trimming took 1 base from V and 0 from J, leaving 10 bases between them. The CDR3 sequence: CASSLGAAGSYEQYF. Incomplete CDR3 DNA: TGTGCCAGCAGCTTAGGGGCAGCGGGCTCCTACGAG.

Of note for this clone: Sequencing ends 3 residues short of the CDR3 end; the germline J gene provides the rest. V is TRBV5-1 and J is TRBJ2-2; 7 nucleotides line up with TRBD1. Germline V CDR1 and CDR2: SGHRS, YFSETQ. Trimming cost V 5 bases and J 0 bases; bases outside gene matches: 4. The CDR3 is made up of 15 amino acids. The sequenced CDR3 bases are TGCGCCAGCAGAACCCAGGGGGCGAACACCGGGGAG. It translates to CASRTQGANTGE. The complete CDR3 sequence is CASRTQGANTGELFF.

Points on this clone: The read ends 3 residues before the CDR3 terminus; that terminus is restored from the germline J gene. The chain couples TRBV30 to TRBJ2-6, with 8 bases fitting TRBD1. The CDR3 runs to 17 residues. Germline CDR1 GTSNPN, CDR2 SVGIG (reference sequence). J gave up 0 bases and V 1 base, and 5 bases lay outside the gene matches. This CDR3 reads CAWSEGQVYSGANVLTF. Partial CDR3 DNA: TGTGCCTGGAGTGAGGGACAGGTATACTCTGGGGCCAACGTC.

In the case of this clone: The read ends 3 residues early relative to the CDR3; the germline J gene fills the gap. This chain joins TRBV7-8 and TRBJ1-2; D possibly corresponds to TRBD1 (6 bases). CDR3 length: 16 residues. V shed 0 bases and J shed 0 bases, with 11 bases lying between them. Germline loops: CDR1 SGHVS, CDR2 FQNEAQ. Partial CDR3 DNA: TGTGCCAGCAGCTTAGCGGGACAAGCCTCTAACTATGGC. This encodes CASSLAGQASNYG. The entire CDR3 sequence reads CASSLAGQASNYGYTF. Supplemented by reference TRBV7-8 and TRBJ1-2, the full variable domain reads GAGVSQSPRYKVAKRGQDVALRCDPISGHVSLFWYQQALGQGPEFLTYFQNEAQLDKSGLPSDRFFAERPEGSVSTLKIQRTQQEDSAVYLCASSLAGQASNYGYTFGSGTRLTVV.

Remarks on this clone: Coverage ceases 3 residues before the CDR3 finishes, and the germline J gene fills in the end. The chain has TRBV19 and TRBJ1-1; unclear D gene. The CDR3 sequence is 13 residues long. V was shortened by 8 bases and J by 3 bases, with 13 bases between the two germline ends. Germline values: CDR1 LNHDA, CDR2 SQIVND (reference sequence). CDR3 region: CASATREDTEAFF. The CDR3 DNA, read in part, is TGTGCCAGTGCGACTAGGGAGGACACTGAA. Together with reference TRBV19 and TRBJ1-1, the CDR3 gives the full variable domain: DGGITQSPKYLFRKEGQNVTLSCEQNLNHDAMYWYRQDPGQGLRLIYYSQIVNDFQKGDIAEGYSVSREKKESFPLTVTSAQKNPTAFYLCASATREDTEAFFGQGTRLTVV.

Turning to this clone: The read is 3 residues too short to cover the CDR3 end, so that end is filled in from the germline J gene. V usage is TRBV19 and J usage is TRBJ2-7; a weak D match, TRBD1 (5 bases). The V gene's germline CDR1 is LNHDA and CDR2 SQIVND (reference sequence). The V end lost 2 bases, the J end lost 5 bases, and 13 bases lay between the germline ends. The CDR3 contains 14 residues. The CDR3 protein is CASSIRQRFHEQYF. CDR3 bases read: TGTGCCAGTAGTATACGACAGCGTTTCCACGAG.

For this clone: The missing CDR3 end, 3 residues past where the read stops, is filled in from the germline J gene. This chain joins TRBV6-2 or TRBV6-3 and TRBJ2-2; TRBD1 matches 9 bases. V was clipped by 4 bases and J by 5 bases; unmatched bases: 5. CDR1 is MNHEY and CDR2 is SVGEGT in the germline V gene. The CDR3 runs 15 residues. CDR3 DNA, as far as it was read: TGTGCCAGCAGTTTTGGACAGGGGCAAACCGGGGAG. As protein: CASSFGQGQTGE. The whole CDR3 sequence is CASSFGQGQTGELFF.

The CDR3 loop is CSATSGVAGELFF. CDR3 DNA (partial): TGCAGTGCTACCTCAGGGGTGGCCGGGGAG. The rearrangement joins TRBV20-1 to TRBJ2-2, with D possibly matching TRBD1 (6 bases). The sequence runs out 3 residues before the end of the CDR3; the remainder is reconstructed from the germline J gene. The CDR3 is made up of 13 amino acids. Trimming left V 4 bases short and J 6 bases short, with 12 bases between. Germline V gives CDR1 DFQATT, CDR2 SNEGSKA (reference sequence).

Of note for this clone: The missing CDR3 end, 3 residues past where the read stops, is filled in from the germline J gene. The chain links TRBV19 to TRBJ2-5, with D perhaps matching TRBD1 (7 bases). V lost 1 base to trimming and J lost 5 bases, with 17 bases between them. The CDR3 consists of 16 residues. Germline V gene sequence: CDR1 LNHDA, CDR2 SQIVND (reference sequence). The CDR3 DNA, read in part, is TGTGCCAGTAGTATAGCTGGAGGGGGCGTCGGGGAGACC. Translation gives CASSIAGGGVGET. The CDR3 in full is CASSIAGGGVGETQYF.

As for this clone: The read gets to within 3 residues of the CDR3 end, and the germline J gene fills in the rest. The chain is built from TRBV5-6 and TRBJ2-1; D perhaps matches TRBD1 (5 bases). CDR1 and CDR2 from the germline V gene are SGHDT and YYEEEE. This CDR3 is built from 15 residues. V shed 4 bases and J shed 6 bases, with 17 bases lying between them. The chain's CDR3 is CASSLGRGRGNEQFF. The CDR3 DNA, read in part, is TGTGCCAGCAGCCTAGGTAGGGGAAGAGGCAATGAG.

A remark on this clone: The CDR3 goes on 3 residues after the read ends, and that part is filled in from the germline J gene. This chain connects TRBV2 to TRBJ1-2, with D maybe TRBD1 (6 bases). The CDR3 is 16 residues long. In germline, CDR1 is SNHLY, CDR2 FYNNEI. Trimming cost V 6 bases and J 4 bases, with 21 bases left between them. The CDR3 sequence is CASSATVRGIFYGYTF. CDR3 DNA, as far as it was read: TGTGCCAGCAGCGCTACAGTCAGGGGAATATTCTATGGC.

As to this clone: The read ends 3 residues early relative to the CDR3; the germline J gene fills the gap. V gene TRBV18 combines with J gene TRBJ2-4, with a weak D call TRBD1 (8 bases). This CDR3 spans 14 amino acids. In germline, CDR1 is KGHSH, CDR2 LQKENI. CDR3 bases read: TGTGCCAGCTCACTCGAGACAGGGGACTATGGT. Its translation is CASSLETGDYG. The whole CDR3 sequence reads CASSLETGDYGQYF. The full variable domain, with the rest looked up from reference TRBV18 and TRBJ2-4, is NAGVMQNPRHLVRRRGQEARLRCSPMKGHSHVYWYRQLPEEGLKFMVYLQKENIIDESGMPKERFSAEFPKEGPSILRIQQVVRGDSAAYFCASSLETGDYGQYFGAGTRLSVL.

The DNA read from the CDR3 is TGTGCCAGCAGCTTAGGAAAGGGGAACACTGAA. Protein: CASSLGKGNTE. The whole CDR3 sequence is CASSLGKGNTEAFF. The rearrangement joins TRBV13 to TRBJ1-1; D remains unclear. The read terminates 3 residues before the CDR3 end, so the remaining end is supplied by the germline J gene. Germline V gene sequence: CDR1 PRHDT, CDR2 FYEKMQ (reference sequence). Trimming shortened V by 0 bases and J by 1 base, and 6 bases separated the two germline ends. This CDR3 region has 14 residues.

A remark on this clone: The CDR3 goes on 3 residues after the read ends, and that part is filled in from the germline J gene. The J gene is TRBJ2-5, the V gene TRBV19; TRBD1 matches 7 bases. Trimming cost V 5 bases and J 1 base; bases outside gene matches: 1. Germline-derived CDR1 and CDR2 are LNHDA and SQIVND (reference sequence). This CDR3 is 13 amino acids long. CDR3 bases read: TGTGCCAGTAGTTGGGACAGCCAAGAGACC. It yields the protein CASSWDSQET. The whole CDR3 sequence is CASSWDSQETQYF.

Concerning this clone: The read gets to within 3 residues of the CDR3 end, and the germline J gene fills in the rest. The chain is built from TRBV7-9 and TRBJ2-4; weak D call: TRBD2 (6 bases). Germline CDR1 SEHNR, CDR2 FQNEAQ (reference sequence). The V and J ends lost 1 base and 6 bases respectively, with 10 bases between them. This CDR3 comprises 14 residues. Here the CDR3 reads CASSLVLSGNIQYF. The covered CDR3 bases are TGTGCCAGCAGCTTAGTTCTTAGCGGAAACATT.

Turning to this clone: The sequence runs out 3 residues before the end of the CDR3; the remainder is reconstructed from the germline J gene. The chain links TRBV28 to TRBJ1-2; D may be TRBD1 (6 bases). The V end lost 7 bases, the J end lost 1 base, and 16 bases lay between the germline ends. Germline V lookup: CDR1 MDHEN, CDR2 SYDVKM. The CDR3 runs to 15 residues. CDR3 bases read: TGTGCCAGCACCAAACGGACAGCTAATAACTATGGC. This encodes CASTKRTANNYG. The entire CDR3 reads CASTKRTANNYGYTF.

CDR3 DNA, as far as it was read: TGTGCCAGCAGCCCCCAAACGGGACAGGGTAGCGAGACC. As protein: CASSPQTGQGSET. The CDR3 in full is CASSPQTGQGSETQYF. This chain links TRBV7-3 with TRBJ2-5; 9 bases are a match to TRBD1. The missing CDR3 end, 3 residues past where the read stops, is filled in from the germline J gene. Trimming removed 5 bases from V and 5 bases from J; junction bases left unmatched: 12. CDR1 and CDR2 from the germline V gene are SGHTA and FQGTGA. This CDR3 is 16 amino acids long.

In regard to this clone: The read falls 3 residues short of the CDR3 end, and the missing part is taken from the germline J gene. The chain carries TRBV7-9 and TRBJ2-7, with a tentative D call TRBD2 (5 bases). Trimming pared 5 bases from V and 2 bases from J, leaving 7 bases between. Germline values: CDR1 SEHNR, CDR2 FQNEAQ (reference sequence). The CDR3 covers 12 residues. Partial CDR3 DNA: TGTGCCAGCAGCCCCGGGGCCTACGAG. The encoded protein is CASSPGAYE. The full CDR3 sequence reads CASSPGAYEQYF.

On this clone itself: Coverage ceases 3 residues before the CDR3 finishes, and the germline J gene fills in the end. The V and J genes are TRBV27 and TRBJ2-2; 8 nucleotides align to TRBD1. V was pared by 6 bases and J by 2 bases, with 8 bases of the junction left unmatched. Germline lookup yields CDR1 MNHEY and CDR2 SMNVEV (reference sequence). CDR3 length: 16 amino acids. CDR3 amino acids: CASSQDRGGNTGELFF. CDR3 DNA, as far as it was read: TGTGCCAGCAGCCAAGACAGGGGTGGAAACACCGGGGAG.

Comments on this clone: The read terminates 3 residues before the CDR3 end, so the remaining end is supplied by the germline J gene. The chain is built from TRBV29-1 and TRBJ1-1; D possibly corresponds to TRBD1 (6 bases). CDR3 length equals 11 residues. Looked up from germline, CDR1 is SQVTM and CDR2 is ANQGSEA. The CDR3 bases that were read are TGCAGCGCGGGGGAGGGGGGGAAA. It yields the protein CSAGEGGK. The full CDR3 reads CSAGEGGKAFF.

About this clone: Coverage ceases 3 residues before the CDR3 finishes, and the germline J gene fills in the end. The rearrangement uses TRBV5-6 and TRBJ2-1; 14 bases map to TRBD2. Germline V gene sequence: CDR1 SGHDT, CDR2 YYEEEE. The CDR3 totals 14 residues. Trimming at V came to 5 bases and at J to 9 bases, leaving 4 bases not matched to a gene. The sequenced CDR3 bases are TGTGCCAGCAGGTTCGGACTAGCGGGAGGTGAG. It specifies CASRFGLAGGE. The full CDR3 sequence reads CASRFGLAGGEQFF.

Remarks on this clone: The read falls 3 residues short of the CDR3 end, and the missing part is taken from the germline J gene. The chain combines TRBV5-6 with TRBJ1-2; D remains unclear. Germline CDR1 reads SGHDT; CDR2 reads YYEEEE. CDR3 length: 15 amino acids. The CDR3 spells CASRDGLAGGYDYTF. The part of the CDR3 DNA that was read is TGTGCCAGCAGAGACGGACTAGCGGGAGGTTACGAC.